A single sample gave rise to the 17 T cell receptor beta chains below, sequenced in a study of T-cell reconstitution after alpha-beta-depleted transplantation in children. As it was prepared, the TCRbeta library received unique molecular identifiers. TCRdb re-derived calls from the PCR reads in MiXCR, one entry per CDR3 protein. The data show over 200,000 distinct CDR3 sequences, roughly 10% seen once. The specimen was PBMCs, collected before TCRalphabeta/CD19-depleted stem cell transplant. The receptors were sampled from a child younger than two with acute myeloid leukemia, due to receive a stem cell transplant.

In this sample, this clonotype turned up many times. V and J are TRBV9 and TRBJ2-3; the match to TRBD2 covers 9 bases. CDR3 length: 17 amino acids. Looked up from germline, CDR1 is SGDLS and CDR2 is YYNGEE. The junction had 11 bases not matched to a gene; V was cut back by 3 bases and J by 3 bases. DNA for the CDR3: TGTGCCAGCAGCGAATATTCGCGGGGGGGCCAAACAGATACGCAGTATTTT. This encodes CASSEYSRGGQTDTQYF.

Comments on this clonotype: The CDR3 ends on some other residue instead of the conserved phenylalanine or tryptophan, so this is likely a read error. The V and J genes are TRBV5-1 and TRBJ1-4; D ambiguous. CDR3 length equals 16 residues. The V end lost 9 bases, the J end lost 13 bases, and 31 bases lay between the germline ends. The V gene's germline CDR1 is SGHRS and CDR2 YFSETQ. This CDR3 reads CATRRSDTTPMDGLFI. The CDR3 DNA reads TGCGCCACCCGTCGTTCCGACACCACCCCAATGGATGGACTGTTTATT.

This clonotype was recorded many times. The rearrangement uses TRBV12-3 or TRBV12-4 and TRBJ2-2; weak D call: TRBD2 (5 bases). This CDR3 has 14 amino acids. Deletions cut 6 bases from V and 5 bases from J, with 13 bases between. CDR3 sequence: CASSSFQRTGELFF. CDR3 DNA sequence: TGTGCCAGCAGCTCTTTCCAGCGGACCGGGGAGCTGTTTTTT.

The table lists this clonotype with many counts. The chain employs TRBV12-3 or TRBV12-4 and TRBJ2-3, with TRBD2 matching over 10 bases. CDR3 size: 17 residues. The V and J ends lost 6 bases and 4 bases, in that order; junction bases with no gene match: 13. Here the CDR3 reads CASRIPPSGGGSDTQYF. CDR3 DNA: TGTGCCAGCAGAATCCCTCCGAGCGGGGGGGGATCAGATACGCAGTATTTT.

This sequence joins TRBV2 and TRBJ2-7, with TRBD1 matching over 12 bases. The germline V gene encodes CDR1 SNHLY and CDR2 FYNNEI. The CDR3 totals 17 residues. This chain's CDR3 is CTLSYPSGTGGFYEQYF. The CDR3 DNA reads TGTACCCTCAGCTATCCGTCCGGGACAGGGGGCTTCTACGAGCAGTACTTC.

This clonotype came up many times. The J gene is TRBJ2-7, the V gene TRBV7-2, with TRBD2 matching over 10 bases. Germline loops: CDR1 SGHTA, CDR2 FQGNSA. CDR3 length: 16 amino acids. V was clipped by 1 base and J by 1 base; unmatched bases: 4. DNA of the CDR3: TGTGCCAGCAGCTTAGTAAGCGGGAGGGCGTCCTACGAGCAGTACTTC. Protein sequence: CASSLVSGRASYEQYF.

This clonotype showed up just a few times. This sequence joins TRBV19 and TRBJ2-7; D not certain. Germline lookup yields CDR1 LNHDA and CDR2 SQIVND (reference sequence). V lost 3 bases and J 2 bases, leaving 11 bases between the germline ends. The CDR3 has 14 residues. As DNA, the CDR3 is TGTGCCAGTAGTATGGTGTGGGGTGCCTACGAGCAGTACTTC. Translated, it gives CASSMVWGAYEQYF.

The chain employs TRBV5-1 and TRBJ1-1, with 7 positions matching TRBD1. Looked up from germline, CDR1 is SGHRS and CDR2 is YFSETQ. V was clipped by 3 bases and J by 5 bases; unmatched bases: 10. The CDR3 is 15 residues long. CDR3 coding DNA: TGCGCCAGCAGCTGGGTGGAGGGGGCGAGAACTGAAGCTTTCTTT. This translates into CASSWVEGARTEAFF.

The V call is TRBV20-1, the J call TRBJ2-5, with 13 bases lining up with TRBD2. After removal of 0 bases from V and 5 bases from J, the junction contained 9 bases not matched to a gene. This CDR3 spans 17 amino acids. Germline CDR1 and CDR2: DFQATT and SNEGSKA (reference sequence). The CDR3, as DNA: TGCAGTGCTAGAGAACCTCCGGGACTAGCGGGATGGGAGACCCAGTACTTC. Translation gives CSAREPPGLAGWETQYF.

This clonotype was observed at least ten times. This chain uses TRBV27 with TRBJ2-7, with D tentatively TRBD1 (5 bases). Germline V gene sequence: CDR1 MNHEY, CDR2 SMNVEV (reference sequence). This CDR3 is 13 amino acids long. V lost 3 bases and J lost 3, with 9 bases in between. The CDR3 region is CASSFTGHYEQYF. The CDR3 DNA reads TGTGCCAGCAGTTTCACAGGCCACTACGAGCAGTACTTC.

This clonotype was seen repeatedly, ten times or more. This chain connects TRBV20-1 to TRBJ2-6; D is ambiguous. Germline loops: CDR1 DFQATT, CDR2 SNEGSKA (reference sequence). The length of the CDR3 is 13 residues. V dropped 0 bases and J dropped 4 bases, with 4 bases sitting between them. CDR3: CSARDTGANVLTF. For the CDR3, the DNA is TGCAGTGCTAGAGATACAGGGGCCAACGTCCTGACTTTC.

This clonotype was counted at least ten times. The chain employs TRBV29-1 and TRBJ2-7; 10 positions agree with TRBD1. Germline V gene lookup returns CDR1 SQVTM and CDR2 ANQGSEA. With V trimmed by 4 bases and J by 3 bases, 0 bases remained unmatched. The CDR3 contains 12 residues. As DNA, the CDR3 is TGCAGCGTTGGGACAGGGGGCTACGAGCAGTACTTC. It is translated as CSVGTGGYEQYF.

V usage is TRBV7-6 and J usage is TRBJ2-5, with 7 bases fitting TRBD1. Germline V gives CDR1 SGHVS, CDR2 FNYEAQ. V shed 8 bases, J shed 1 base, and the junction held 7 bases outside the gene matches. CDR3 length: 14 amino acids. In DNA, the CDR3 is TGTGCCAGCTCCCGGCGGACAGGCCAAGAGACCCAGTACTTC. Translating it yields CASSRRTGQETQYF.

This clonotype was seen ten or more times. CDR3 bases: TGTGCCACCAGGCAGTCGAGCAATCAGCCCCAGCATTTT. It encodes CATRQSSNQPQHF. The V gene is TRBV28, the J gene TRBJ1-5; D is unclear. Trimming shortened V by 10 bases and J by 1 base, and 11 bases separated the two germline ends. The CDR3 sequence is 13 residues long. In germline, CDR1 is MDHEN, CDR2 SYDVKM.

In its sample, this clonotype was seen many times. The chain links TRBV28 to TRBJ2-7; 7 bases line up with TRBD1. The ends lost 8 bases at V and 3 bases at J; junction bases unmatched: 7. This CDR3 is built from 13 residues. Germline loops: CDR1 MDHEN, CDR2 SYDVKM. In DNA form, the CDR3 reads TGTGCCAGCCACGCCGGGACAGTCTACGAGCAGTACTTC. It encodes CASHAGTVYEQYF.

This clonotype was seen at least ten times. The chain combines TRBV20-1 with TRBJ2-6; 7 bases are shared with TRBD2. CDR3 length equals 14 residues. The V and J ends lost 3 bases and 2 bases, in that order; junction bases with no gene match: 1. Germline CDR1 and CDR2: DFQATT and SNEGSKA (reference sequence). In DNA, the CDR3 is TGCAGTGCTAGTCGGGGGGCTGGGGCCAACGTCCTGACTTTC. Protein sequence: CSASRGAGANVLTF.

This clonotype has at least ten counts. This rearrangement joins TRBV24-1 to TRBJ2-1; 7 bases are a match to TRBD2. The J segment lost 5 bases and the V segment lost 4 bases, leaving 7 bases of the junction unmatched. The V gene's germline CDR1 is KGHDR and CDR2 SFDVKD. CDR3 size: 15 residues. This CDR3 is CATSEAGGSHNEQFF. In nucleotides, the CDR3 is TGTGCCACCAGTGAAGCCGGCGGGAGCCACAATGAGCAGTTCTTC.